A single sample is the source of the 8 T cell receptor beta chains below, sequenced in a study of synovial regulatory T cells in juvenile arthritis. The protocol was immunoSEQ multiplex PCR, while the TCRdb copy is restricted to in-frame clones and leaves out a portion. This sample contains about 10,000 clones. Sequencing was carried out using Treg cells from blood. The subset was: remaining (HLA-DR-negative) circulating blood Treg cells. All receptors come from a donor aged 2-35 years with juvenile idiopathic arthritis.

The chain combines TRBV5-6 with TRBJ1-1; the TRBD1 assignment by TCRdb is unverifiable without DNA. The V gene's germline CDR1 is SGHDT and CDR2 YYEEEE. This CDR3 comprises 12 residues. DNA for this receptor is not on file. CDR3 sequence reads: CASSSGATEAFF.

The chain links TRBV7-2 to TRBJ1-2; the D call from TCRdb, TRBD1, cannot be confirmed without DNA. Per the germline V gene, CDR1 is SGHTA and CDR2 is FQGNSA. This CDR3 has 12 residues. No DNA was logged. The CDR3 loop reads CASSLDRGGYTF.

The CDR3 reads CASSFSRFAQDTQYF. V and J are TRBV7-9 and TRBJ2-3; the TRBD2 assignment by TCRdb is unverifiable without DNA. The germline V gene has CDR1 SEHNR and CDR2 FQNEAQ (reference sequence). The CDR3 consists of 15 residues. There is no recorded DNA. The full variable domain, with the rest looked up from reference TRBV7-9 and TRBJ2-3, is DTGVSQNPRHKITKRGQNVTFRCDPISEHNRLYWYRQTLGQGPEFLTYFQNEAQLEKSRLLSDRFSAERPKGSFSTLEIQRTEQGDSAMYLCASSFSRFAQDTQYFGPGTRLTVL.

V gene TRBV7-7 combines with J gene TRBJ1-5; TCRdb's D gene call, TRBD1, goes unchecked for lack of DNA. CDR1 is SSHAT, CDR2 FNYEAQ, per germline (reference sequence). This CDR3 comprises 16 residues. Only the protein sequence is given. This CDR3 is CASSLGVDRNNQPQHF. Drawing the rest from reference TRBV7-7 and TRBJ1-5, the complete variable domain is GAGVSQSPRYKVTKRGQDVTLRCDPISSHATLYWYQQALGQGPEFLTYFNYEAQPDKSGLPSDRFSAERPEGSISTLTIQRTEQRDSAMYRCASSLGVDRNNQPQHFGDGTRLSIL.

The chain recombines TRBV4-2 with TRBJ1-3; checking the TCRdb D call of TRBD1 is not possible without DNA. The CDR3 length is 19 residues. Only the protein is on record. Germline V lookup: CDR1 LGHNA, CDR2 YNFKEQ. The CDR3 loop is CASSPLPTLNRGLGNTIYF.

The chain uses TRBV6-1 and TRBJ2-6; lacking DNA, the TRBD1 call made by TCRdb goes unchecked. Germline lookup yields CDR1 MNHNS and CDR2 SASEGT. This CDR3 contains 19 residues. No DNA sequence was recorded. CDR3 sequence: CASSEWFGRVAPGANVLTF.

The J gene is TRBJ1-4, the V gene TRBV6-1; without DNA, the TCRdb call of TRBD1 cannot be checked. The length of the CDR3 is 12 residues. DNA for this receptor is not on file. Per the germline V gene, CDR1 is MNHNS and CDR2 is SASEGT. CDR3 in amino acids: CASSDMWGWLFF.

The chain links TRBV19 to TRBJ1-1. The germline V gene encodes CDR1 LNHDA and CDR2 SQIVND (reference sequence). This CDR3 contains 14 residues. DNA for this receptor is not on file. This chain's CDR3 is CAARGTAANTEAFF.